These 8 T cell receptor beta chains came from one sample sequenced in a study of cytomegalovirus exposure and HLA in healthy donors. Primers included in the PCR were 60 Vbeta and 13 Jbeta primers. TCRdb's copy holds only in-frame clones and misses some; the assay was immunoSEQ multiplex PCR. Here the sample spans roughly 55,000 clones, 81% being singletons. The source material was PBMCs. These receptors were obtained from a boy aged 5-17 years in good health and CMV-seropositive.

The CDR3 nucleotides are TGTGCCAGCAGCGCAAGGGGGCAGGGCGATCAGCCCCAGCATTTT. This translates into CASSARGQGDQPQHF. The rearrangement links TRBV7-9 to TRBJ1-5; 7 positions match TRBD1. V gave up 5 bases and J gave up 5 bases; unmatched junction bases: 9. This CDR3 comprises 15 residues. Germline V CDR1 and CDR2: SEHNR, FQNEAQ (reference sequence).

The V gene is TRBV7-9, the J gene TRBJ1-2; 9 positions match TRBD1. V was pared by 1 base and J by 4 bases, with 7 bases of the junction left unmatched. The CDR3 is made up of 16 amino acids. Germline CDR1 is SEHNR and CDR2 is FQNEAQ (reference sequence). Here the CDR3 reads CASSLEPGTGSYGYTF. In DNA, the CDR3 is TGTGCCAGCAGCTTAGAACCCGGGACAGGGTCCTATGGCTACACCTTC.

The rearrangement links TRBV19 to TRBJ1-6; 7 nucleotides line up with TRBD1. The CDR3 is 15 residues long. V was pared by 5 bases and J by 6 bases, with 7 bases of the junction left unmatched. In germline, CDR1 is LNHDA, CDR2 SQIVND (reference sequence). CDR3: CASSRSGTVNSPLHF. The CDR3 DNA follows: TGTGCCAGTAGTCGTTCCGGGACAGTTAATTCACCCCTCCACTTT.

The chain couples TRBV7-9 to TRBJ1-2, with a weak D call TRBD1 (5 bases). The length of the CDR3 is 16 residues. The germline V and J ends were trimmed by 2 bases and 6 bases, with 19 bases remaining between them. Germline V gives CDR1 SEHNR, CDR2 FQNEAQ (reference sequence). The CDR3 spells CASSLSAGGEAHGYTF. DNA for the CDR3: TGTGCCAGCAGCTTAAGTGCCGGGGGGGAGGCCCATGGCTACACCTTC. The whole variable domain, filled in from reference TRBV7-9 and TRBJ1-2, reads DTGVSQNPRHKITKRGQNVTFRCDPISEHNRLYWYRQTLGQGPEFLTYFQNEAQLEKSRLLSDRFSAERPKGSFSTLEIQRTEQGDSAMYLCASSLSAGGEAHGYTFGSGTRLTVV.

The chain joins TRBV7-9 to TRBJ2-5; 8 bases agree with TRBD2. The J call is in doubt because the DNA end fits TRBJ2-7 better. Germline V CDR1 and CDR2: SEHNR, FQNEAQ (reference sequence). This CDR3 comprises 17 residues. Here the CDR3 reads CASSSTLSGGVSYEQYF. The DNA of the CDR3 is TGTGCCAGCAGCTCCACGCTCAGCGGGGGCGTCTCCTACGAGCAGTACTTC.

This clone was counted once. CDR3 nucleotides: TGTGCCAGCAGACAGGGCAATCAGCCCCAGCATTTT. Its translation is CASRQGNQPQHF. The rearrangement uses TRBV9 and TRBJ1-5; D may be TRBD1 (5 bases). V dropped 5 bases and J dropped 2 bases, with 5 bases sitting between them. This CDR3 is built from 12 residues. Germline loops: CDR1 SGDLS, CDR2 YYNGEE.

The rearrangement links TRBV9 to TRBJ2-1; D is possibly TRBD2 (5 bases). Germline values: CDR1 SGDLS, CDR2 YYNGEE. With 2 bases removed from V and 2 bases from J, the gap between germline ends came to 11 bases. This CDR3 is built from 15 residues. The CDR3 nucleotides are TGTGCCAGCAGCGTTGTGAGCGGAGCCTACAATGAGCAGTTCTTC. Its protein product is CASSVVSGAYNEQFF.

The CDR3: CASSSGLAGGAPSSSGFF. CDR3 bases: TGTGCCAGCTCGTCCGGACTAGCGGGGGGTGCCCCGTCATCGTCGGGGTTCTTC. The V gene is TRBV18, the J gene TRBJ2-1; 14 bases agree with TRBD2. The germline gives CDR1 KGHSH, CDR2 LQKENI. The CDR3 is 18 amino acids. With V trimmed by 6 bases and J by 15 bases, 22 bases remained unmatched.